A single sample gave rise to the 29 T cell receptor beta chains below, sequenced in a study of cytomegalovirus exposure and HLA in healthy donors. This PCR relied on a set of 60 Vbeta primers and 13 Jbeta primers. This table comes from immunoSEQ multiplex PCR, and its TCRdb copy is limited to in-frame clones, with some not included. The sample contains fewer than 140,000 clones, about 75% of which appear only once. Input material: PBMCs. The receptors originated from a man in his forties in good health and CMV-seronegative.

The chain joins TRBV2 to TRBJ2-2; TRBD1 aligns across 8 bases. The J segment lost 1 base and the V segment lost 6 bases, leaving 4 bases of the junction unmatched. Germline CDR1 and CDR2: SNHLY and FYNNEI. The CDR3 loop spans 15 amino acids. The CDR3 DNA reads TGTGCCAGCAGGTGGGACAGGCAGAACACCGGGGAGCTGTTTTTT. Encoded protein: CASRWDRQNTGELFF.

The chain joins TRBV4-2 to TRBJ2-6, with D perhaps TRBD1 (6 bases). Germline values: CDR1 LGHNA, CDR2 YNFKEQ. The CDR3 consists of 18 residues. Trimming cost V 0 bases and J 2 bases, with 14 bases left between them. The CDR3 is CASSQDRGRLAGANVLTF. DNA of the CDR3: TGTGCCAGCAGCCAAGACAGGGGAAGACTGGCTGGGGCCAACGTCCTGACTTTC.

V usage is TRBV6-5 and J usage is TRBJ1-5; no clear D gene. The CDR3 consists of 13 residues. V was shortened by 5 bases and J by 4 bases, with 9 bases between the two germline ends. Germline CDR1 reads MNHEY; CDR2 reads SVGAGI. CDR3 amino acids: CASSEERNQPQHF. The CDR3 nucleotides are TGTGCCAGCAGTGAAGAACGGAATCAGCCCCAGCATTTT.

The chain carries TRBV7-8 and TRBJ1-2, with D maybe TRBD1 (5 bases). This CDR3 region has 13 residues. Germline V gives CDR1 SGHVS, CDR2 FQNEAQ. V dropped 3 bases and J dropped 8 bases, with 13 bases sitting between them. The CDR3 sequence: CASSFERGRGYTF. CDR3 bases: TGTGCCAGCAGCTTCGAAAGGGGCAGGGGCTACACCTTC. The full variable domain, with the rest looked up from reference TRBV7-8 and TRBJ1-2, is GAGVSQSPRYKVAKRGQDVALRCDPISGHVSLFWYQQALGQGPEFLTYFQNEAQLDKSGLPSDRFFAERPEGSVSTLKIQRTQQEDSAVYLCASSFERGRGYTFGSGTRLTVV.

The rearrangement joins TRBV5-1 to TRBJ1-2, with D possibly being TRBD1 (5 bases). V lost 0 bases and J 3 bases, leaving 9 bases between the germline ends. CDR1 and CDR2 from the germline V gene are SGHRS and YFSETQ. The CDR3 loop spans 14 amino acids. The CDR3: CASSLVSGDYGYTF. The DNA for the CDR3 is TGCGCCAGCAGCTTGGTGTCGGGGGACTATGGCTACACCTTC.

The V gene is TRBV11-2, the J gene TRBJ2-6; perhaps TRBD2 as D (6 bases). The CDR3 has 17 amino acids. The V gene lost 3 bases and the J gene lost 1 base, with 13 bases spanning the gap. Per germline, CDR1 SGHAT and CDR2 FQNNGV. The CDR3 here is CASSLRAGGSGANVLTF. The CDR3 DNA sequence: TGTGCCAGCAGCTTGAGGGCTGGGGGGTCTGGGGCCAACGTCCTGACTTTC.

The chain joins TRBV5-6 to TRBJ2-2; 11 bases line up with TRBD2. CDR1 SGHDT and CDR2 YYEEEE come from the germline V gene. This CDR3 contains 16 residues. V lost 2 bases and J lost 3; bases outside the gene matches: 3. CDR3 region: CASSFTSGGYTGELFF. In DNA form, the CDR3 reads TGTGCCAGCAGCTTTACTAGCGGGGGTTACACCGGGGAGCTGTTTTTT.

A word on this clone: In the same sample, other DNA sequences code for this CDR3. This chain links TRBV5-1 with TRBJ2-1; 10 nucleotides align to TRBD2. Germline-derived CDR1 and CDR2 are SGHRS and YFSETQ. The V gene end was trimmed by 4 bases and the J gene end by 7 bases; junction bases not matched to a gene: 8. This CDR3 spans 15 amino acids. CDR3 sequence reads: CASSRERGGLNEQFF. In nucleotides, the CDR3 is TGCGCCAGCAGCCGCGAGCGGGGGGGCCTTAATGAGCAGTTCTTC.

The sample holds a few counts of this clone. V and J are TRBV2 and TRBJ1-2, with a possible D match to TRBD1 (6 bases). The V end lost 2 bases, the J end lost 5 bases, and 12 bases lay between the germline ends. This CDR3 comprises 14 residues. Germline loops: CDR1 SNHLY, CDR2 FYNNEI. This CDR3 is CASSERGTVYGYTF. Written as DNA, the CDR3 is TGTGCCAGCAGTGAAAGGGGGACCGTTTATGGCTACACCTTC.

The chain links TRBV2 to TRBJ2-7; 8 positions agree with TRBD2. The CDR3 totals 15 residues. V lost 6 bases and J lost 1; bases outside the gene matches: 8. Germline values: CDR1 SNHLY, CDR2 FYNNEI. In nucleotides, the CDR3 is TGTGCCAGCAGCGGGGGGGAAGAGGGGTCCTACGAGCAGTACTTC. Translation gives CASSGGEEGSYEQYF.

The genes are TRBV5-6 and TRBJ2-1; D is perhaps TRBD2 (7 bases). The CDR3 covers 14 residues. Between the trimmed V and J ends, which lost 10 bases and 7 bases, there was a span of 21 bases. Germline V gene lookup returns CDR1 SGHDT and CDR2 YYEEEE. This chain's CDR3 is CAGRGRGRGNEQFF. CDR3 sequence (DNA): TGTGCCGGTCGGGGCCGGGGGAGGGGGAATGAGCAGTTCTTC.

In its sample, this clone was seen once. A junction end diverges from the germline sequence, so it may reflect a read error. The chain uses TRBV6-1 and TRBJ2-7; 9 positions match TRBD1. CDR1 is MNHNS and CDR2 is SASEGT in the germline V gene. The CDR3 runs to 15 residues. CDR3 protein: CASRETGTGSYEQYF. In nucleotides, the CDR3 is TGTGCCAGCCGTGAGACCGGGACAGGGTCATACGAGCAGTACTTC.

This chain uses TRBV2 with TRBJ2-1; 7 bases agree with TRBD1. The CDR3 loop spans 14 amino acids. Germline CDR1 reads SNHLY; CDR2 reads FYNNEI. The DNA of the CDR3 is TGTGCAATAGTACAGAGGGGGCTGGACAATGAGCAGTTCTTC. It specifies CAIVQRGLDNEQFF. Looking up the rest from reference TRBV2 and TRBJ2-1 gives the full variable domain: EPEVTQTPSHQVTQMGQEVILRCVPISNHLYFYWYRQILGQKVEFLVSFYNNEISEKSEIFDDQFSVERPDGSNFTLKIRSTKLEDSAMYFCAIVQRGLDNEQFFGPGTRLTVL.

V gene TRBV6-1 combines with J gene TRBJ2-7; 10 bases map to TRBD1. V trimming: 6 bases; J trimming: 4 bases; junction bases outside the gene matches: 9. Germline CDR1 MNHNS, CDR2 SASEGT. The CDR3 sequence is 15 residues long. In DNA form, the CDR3 reads TGTGCCAGCAGGGCTGACAGGGGGCAAGGTTACGAGCAGTACTTC. Translated, it gives CASRADRGQGYEQYF.

The chain combines TRBV9 with TRBJ2-1, with D tentatively TRBD2 (7 bases). The CDR3 loop spans 14 amino acids. The V gene's germline CDR1 is SGDLS and CDR2 YYNGEE. Trimming pared 7 bases from V and 6 bases from J, leaving 17 bases between. The DNA for the CDR3 is TGTGCCAGCGGATCCTGGGGGGGGGCCAATGAGCAGTTCTTC. Translated, it gives CASGSWGGANEQFF.

The gene calls are TRBV5-4 and TRBJ2-7; 7 bases align to TRBD2. Germline assignment: CDR1 SGHNT and CDR2 YYREEE (reference sequence). CDR3 length equals 16 residues. J gave up 3 bases and V 4 bases, and 13 bases lay outside the gene matches. The DNA of the CDR3 is TGTGCCAGCAGCGGAAACCCAGCGGGGAGATACTACGAGCAGTACTTC. It specifies CASSGNPAGRYYEQYF.

V gene TRBV19 combines with J gene TRBJ2-7, with D possibly being TRBD1 (6 bases). CDR1 and CDR2 from the germline V gene are LNHDA and SQIVND (reference sequence). Trimming shortened V by 10 bases and J by 3 bases, and 16 bases separated the two germline ends. The CDR3 length is 13 residues. The CDR3 loop is CATEDRDNYEQYF. The DNA for the CDR3 is TGTGCCACCGAGGACCGGGACAACTACGAGCAGTACTTC.

The chain joins TRBV10-2 to TRBJ2-3; 8 bases are shared with TRBD2. The germline gives CDR1 WSHSY, CDR2 SAAADI. Unmatched junction bases numbered 4, after V lost 8 bases and J lost 0 bases. CDR3 length equals 14 residues. As DNA, the CDR3 is TGCGCCAGCGGCCGGGGGGGGAGCACAGATACGCAGTATTTT. Translation: CASGRGGSTDTQYF.

The V gene is TRBV10-1, the J gene TRBJ2-7, with 9 bases fitting TRBD1. The trim removed 10 bases at V and 2 bases at J, leaving 3 bases unmatched. Germline lookup yields CDR1 WNHNN and CDR2 SYGVQD (reference sequence). This CDR3 comprises 12 residues. The CDR3 region is CANRDRAYEQYF. The DNA of the CDR3 is TGCGCCAACAGGGACAGGGCCTACGAGCAGTACTTC.

This clone was detected once. The chain carries TRBV5-4 and TRBJ1-2; 7 nucleotides match TRBD1. CDR1 and CDR2 (germline): SGHNT, YYREEE (reference sequence). J lost 1 base, V lost 3 bases, and 6 bases had no gene match. CDR3 size: 15 residues. CDR3 sequence: CASSSRTGSNYGYTF. The CDR3 bases are TGTGCCAGCAGCTCCCGGACAGGAAGTAACTATGGCTACACCTTC.

Comments on this clone: The same CDR3 also results from other DNA sequences found in this sample. This rearrangement joins TRBV6-5 to TRBJ1-2; 7 bases are shared with TRBD1. Per the germline V gene, CDR1 is MNHEY and CDR2 is SVGAGI. The V gene end was trimmed by 6 bases and the J gene end by 4 bases; junction bases not matched to a gene: 2. The CDR3 has 12 residues. The DNA of the CDR3 is TGTGCCAGCAGCCGACAGGGCTATGGCTACACCTTC. Protein sequence: CASSRQGYGYTF.

This rearrangement joins TRBV5-4 to TRBJ1-6; D unresolved. CDR3 length: 14 residues. V lost 8 bases to trimming and J lost 11 bases, with 20 bases between them. Germline V lookup: CDR1 SGHNT, CDR2 YYREEE (reference sequence). The CDR3 DNA follows: TGTGCCAGGGAATGGGGTAGGACTCAGACACCCCTCCACTTT. It is translated as CAREWGRTQTPLHF.

The chain carries TRBV29-1 and TRBJ1-4; no clear D. The germline V gene has CDR1 SQVTM and CDR2 ANQGSEA. Trimming stripped 6 bases from V and 8 bases from J, with 22 bases between. CDR3 length: 15 residues. The CDR3 spells CSVSNPTNPREKLFF. The CDR3 DNA is TGCAGCGTGTCTAACCCCACTAACCCCCGAGAAAAACTGTTTTTT.

CDR3 DNA: TGCAGCGTTGGGGGGGGGTCCACTGAAGCTTTCTTT. Translation gives CSVGGGSTEAFF. The rearrangement uses TRBV29-1 and TRBJ1-1; tentatively, D is TRBD1 (5 bases). V was trimmed by 4 bases and J by 4 bases, leaving 10 bases between them. Germline values: CDR1 SQVTM, CDR2 ANQGSEA. The CDR3 runs to 12 residues.

V gene TRBV6-1 combines with J gene TRBJ1-2; the D is unclear. Germline values: CDR1 MNHNS, CDR2 SASEGT. This CDR3 is built from 15 residues. V shed 9 bases and J shed 2 bases, with 19 bases lying between them. CDR3: CASSSGGLLNYGYTF. For the CDR3, the DNA is TGTGCCAGTTCTAGCGGAGGGCTTTTAAACTATGGCTACACCTTC.

A few counts support this clone. The chain uses TRBV19 and TRBJ1-1; possibly TRBD1 for D (6 bases). The CDR3 spans 14 residues. Trimming left V 3 bases short and J 5 bases short, with 13 bases between. CDR1 and CDR2 from the germline V gene are LNHDA and SQIVND (reference sequence). CDR3 nucleotide sequence: TGTGCCAGTAGTATGGGCAGGGGAGGGACTGAAGCTTTCTTT. It codes for CASSMGRGGTEAFF.

The chain recombines TRBV11-2 with TRBJ2-5; TRBD2 agrees at 14 bases. Germline CDR1 is SGHAT and CDR2 is FQNNGV. This CDR3 is built from 16 residues. The V and J ends lost 5 bases and 2 bases, in that order; junction bases with no gene match: 4. The CDR3 coding sequence is TGTGCCAGCAGCCTTAGACTAGCGGGGGGGCAAGAGACCCAGTACTTC. Its protein is CASSLRLAGGQETQYF.

The chain has TRBV6-4 and TRBJ2-1; 10 nucleotides line up with TRBD2. Germline V gene lookup returns CDR1 MRHNA and CDR2 SNTAGT. The junction had 5 bases not matched to a gene; V was cut back by 4 bases and J by 5 bases. The CDR3 consists of 15 residues. The CDR3 reads CASSAGLAGDNEQFF. The DNA of the CDR3 is TGTGCCAGCAGTGCGGGTCTAGCGGGGGACAATGAGCAGTTCTTC.

This chain connects TRBV5-1 to TRBJ2-3; tentative D call: TRBD2 (5 bases). The germline V gene has CDR1 SGHRS and CDR2 YFSETQ. Trimming removed 0 bases at V and 4 bases at J, with 6 bases between. The CDR3 runs 13 residues. The CDR3 protein is CASSLAGADTQYF. For the CDR3, the DNA is TGCGCCAGCAGCTTGGCCGGGGCAGATACGCAGTATTTT.